The 21 T cell receptor beta chains below were found in one sample sequenced in a study of blood T cell repertoires in COVID-19. Only in-frame clones appear in the TCRdb table, and some are missing; sequencing was by immunoSEQ multiplex PCR. The table has a few hundred thousand clones, 88% seen once. Input material: PBMCs or T cells enriched from blood (not recorded which). Receptor source: a woman aged 55-75 years in a cohort exposed to, infected with or recovered from COVID-19 (not recorded which).

The rearrangement links TRBV29-1 to TRBJ2-3, with TRBD2 identical over 7 bases. Per germline, CDR1 SQVTM and CDR2 ANQGSEA. V lost 6 bases to trimming and J lost 0 bases; unmatched junction nucleotides: 9. The length of the CDR3 is 15 residues. The CDR3 bases are TGCAGCGTGGTGGGGACTACAACTAGCACAGATACGCAGTATTTT. Protein: CSVVGTTTSTDTQYF.

The table lists this clone with a count of one. The J gene is TRBJ2-7, the V gene TRBV9; TRBD1 matches at 9 bases. Germline CDR1 and CDR2: SGDLS and YYNGEE. The CDR3 is 16 residues long. V was pared by 0 bases and J by 7 bases, with 11 bases of the junction left unmatched. As DNA, the CDR3 is TGTGCCAGCAGCGTAGGGGGGACAGGGTCGTCGTGGGAGCAGTACTTC. This encodes CASSVGGTGSSWEQYF. The full variable domain, rest sourced from reference TRBV9 and TRBJ2-7, is DSGVTQTPKHLITATGQRVTLRCSPRSGDLSVYWYQQSLDQGLQFLIQYYNGEERAKGNILERFSAQQFPDLHSELNLSSLELGDSALYFCASSVGGTGSSWEQYFGPGTRLTVT.

The CDR3 is CASSLRRDYGYTF. The CDR3 region has the DNA TGTGCCAGCAGCTTAAGGAGGGACTATGGCTACACCTTC. The chain combines TRBV7-2 with TRBJ1-2; D is unresolved. Trimming took off 2 bases at V and 3 bases at J, with 7 bases between the two ends. The germline CDR1 and CDR2 sequences are SGHTA and FQGNSA. The CDR3 extends over 13 amino acids.

This chain uses TRBV5-6 with TRBJ1-6; the match to TRBD1 covers 9 bases. The CDR3 sequence is 14 residues long. V shed 5 bases, J shed 5 bases, and the junction held 2 bases outside the gene matches. Per the germline V gene, CDR1 is SGHDT and CDR2 is YYEEEE. This CDR3 reads CASSYRGHNSPLHF. The CDR3 DNA sequence: TGTGCCAGCAGTTACAGGGGGCATAATTCACCCCTCCACTTT.

The chain recombines TRBV6-5 with TRBJ2-2; possibly TRBD1 for D (5 bases). The CDR3 totals 15 residues. Trimming pared 6 bases from V and 0 bases from J, leaving 11 bases between. CDR1 and CDR2 from the germline V gene are MNHEY and SVGAGI. The CDR3 spells CASRVTGANTGELFF. The CDR3 DNA sequence: TGTGCCAGCAGGGTTACAGGAGCGAACACCGGGGAGCTGTTTTTT.

The chain recombines TRBV20-1 with TRBJ2-7; possibly TRBD1 for D (6 bases). CDR3 length equals 11 residues. Trimming removed 6 bases at V and 4 bases at J, with 10 bases between. Per germline, CDR1 DFQATT and CDR2 SNEGSKA (reference sequence). Here the CDR3 DNA reads TGCAGTGCCCAAACAGGGTACGAGCAGTACTTC. It translates to CSAQTGYEQYF.

The chain links TRBV2 to TRBJ2-7; 7 nucleotides align to TRBD1. This CDR3 has 13 amino acids. CDR1 is SNHLY, CDR2 FYNNEI, per germline. Trimming took 6 bases from V and 4 from J; bases not matched to a gene: 6. For the CDR3, the DNA is TGTGCCAGCAGACTACAGGGACAGTACGAGCAGTACTTC. It specifies CASRLQGQYEQYF.

This clone has only a few counts. This chain connects TRBV15 to TRBJ2-3, with D perhaps matching TRBD1 (7 bases). The CDR3 is 17 residues long. The germline V gene has CDR1 LNHNV and CDR2 YYDKDF (reference sequence). V dropped 0 bases and J dropped 0 bases, with 13 bases sitting between them. The CDR3 nucleotides are TGTGCCACCAGCAGAGATCAAGCAGGGGGGAGCACAGATACGCAGTATTTT. Amino acid sequence: CATSRDQAGGSTDTQYF.

V and J are TRBV2 and TRBJ2-5; 15 bases are shared with TRBD2. The CDR3 runs 18 residues. The V and J ends lost 6 bases and 4 bases, in that order; junction bases with no gene match: 12. Germline V gives CDR1 SNHLY, CDR2 FYNNEI. The CDR3 region has the DNA TGTGCCAGCAGGCCCCGACCGGGACTAGCGGGAGGAGGAGAGACCCAGTACTTC. Encoded protein: CASRPRPGLAGGGETQYF. The complete variable domain, with remaining parts taken from reference TRBV2 and TRBJ2-5, reads EPEVTQTPSHQVTQMGQEVILRCVPISNHLYFYWYRQILGQKVEFLVSFYNNEISEKSEIFDDQFSVERPDGSNFTLKIRSTKLEDSAMYFCASRPRPGLAGGGETQYFGPGTRLLVL.

This clone was counted between two and nine times. Different DNA sequences within this sample yield the same CDR3. The chain has TRBV18 and TRBJ1-6; D is undetermined. Germline assignment: CDR1 KGHSH and CDR2 LQKENI. Trimming took off 2 bases at V and 5 bases at J, with 10 bases between the two ends. The CDR3 runs 15 residues. The CDR3 DNA follows: TGTGCCAGCTCACCATCTTACAGAGATAATTCACCCCTCCACTTT. Translating it yields CASSPSYRDNSPLHF. Full variable domain (outside the CDR3, taken from reference TRBV18 and TRBJ1-6): NAGVMQNPRHLVRRRGQEARLRCSPMKGHSHVYWYRQLPEEGLKFMVYLQKENIIDESGMPKERFSAEFPKEGPSILRIQQVVRGDSAAYFCASSPSYRDNSPLHFGNGTRLTVT.

The chain recombines TRBV6-5 with TRBJ1-2; 9 bases agree with TRBD1. V trimming: 10 bases; J trimming: 5 bases; junction bases outside the gene matches: 8. CDR1 and CDR2 (germline): MNHEY, SVGAGI. This CDR3 is 13 amino acids long. CDR3 nucleotides: TGTGCCATCGCCCCCGGGACAGGGTATGGCTACACCTTC. Translating gives CAIAPGTGYGYTF.

The chain is built from TRBV7-9 and TRBJ1-4, with D tentatively TRBD1 (5 bases). This CDR3 is 14 amino acids long. Germline-derived CDR1 and CDR2 are SEHNR and FQNEAQ (reference sequence). Trimming took off 4 bases at V and 5 bases at J, with 11 bases between the two ends. The CDR3 DNA is TGTGCCAGCAGCTCCATTAAGGGGAATGAAAAACTGTTTTTT. It encodes CASSSIKGNEKLFF.

The chain uses TRBV9 and TRBJ2-7; 8 bases are shared with TRBD2. V shed 3 bases and J 2 bases; nucleotides not matched to a gene: 7. The germline gives CDR1 SGDLS, CDR2 YYNGEE. This CDR3 has 15 amino acids. CDR3 residues: CASSALSGGTYEQYF. For the CDR3, the DNA is TGTGCCAGCAGCGCCCTAAGCGGGGGAACCTACGAGCAGTACTTC.

The chain carries TRBV2 and TRBJ2-1; D uncertain. Trimming left V 2 bases short and J 3 bases short, with 8 bases between. The CDR3 length is 14 residues. Germline CDR1 and CDR2: SNHLY and FYNNEI. DNA of the CDR3: TGTGCCAGCAGTGAAAACGCTAACTACAATGAGCAGTTCTTC. Protein: CASSENANYNEQFF.

The rearrangement joins TRBV28 to TRBJ1-3; D remains ambiguous. Germline V lookup: CDR1 MDHEN, CDR2 SYDVKM. This CDR3 is 12 amino acids long. V was trimmed by 9 bases and J by 2 bases, leaving 8 bases between them. In nucleotides, the CDR3 is TGTGCCAGTTCGTCAGCTGGAAACACCATATATTTT. Protein: CASSSAGNTIYF.

The chain uses TRBV28 and TRBJ2-1; 9 bases align to TRBD1. With 6 bases clipped from V and 6 bases from J, the junction kept 9 bases outside the gene matches. CDR1 MDHEN and CDR2 SYDVKM come from the germline V gene. This CDR3 has 15 amino acids. CDR3 nucleotide sequence: TGTGCCAGCAGCCCTATCGGACAGGGGCGCAATGAGCAGTTCTTC. Protein: CASSPIGQGRNEQFF.

The chain uses TRBV11-1 and TRBJ2-7, with a tentative D call TRBD2 (5 bases). This CDR3 has 14 amino acids. CDR1 is SGHAT, CDR2 FQDESV, per germline (reference sequence). V lost 2 bases and J lost 6, with 14 bases in between. The CDR3 region has the DNA TGTGCCAGCAGCTTACTCGGGTTCACTAGCGAGCAGTACTTC. Protein sequence: CASSLLGFTSEQYF.

The chain couples TRBV5-1 to TRBJ2-3; 8 bases fit TRBD2. The CDR3 is made up of 13 amino acids. Trimming removed 7 bases from V and 5 bases from J; junction bases left unmatched: 6. Germline loops: CDR1 SGHRS, CDR2 YFSETQ. The CDR3 loop is CASRSGSGDTQYF. CDR3 DNA: TGCGCCAGCCGAAGCGGGAGTGGAGATACGCAGTATTTT. The full variable domain, completed using reference TRBV5-1 and TRBJ2-3, is KAGVTQTPRYLIKTRGQQVTLSCSPISGHRSVSWYQQTPGQGLQFLFEYFSETQRNKGNFPGRFSGRQFSNSRSEMNVSTLELGDSALYLCASRSGSGDTQYFGPGTRLTVL.

This chain connects TRBV9 to TRBJ2-7; a possible D gene is TRBD1 (6 bases). The CDR3 spans 14 residues. The V end lost 0 bases, the J end lost 4 bases, and 11 bases lay between the germline ends. Per the germline V gene, CDR1 is SGDLS and CDR2 is YYNGEE. The DNA for the CDR3 is TGTGCCAGCAGCGTAGGCTGGGGGCCGTACGAGCAGTACTTC. Protein sequence: CASSVGWGPYEQYF.

V gene TRBV2 combines with J gene TRBJ2-7; TRBD2 matches at 7 bases. Germline CDR1 reads SNHLY; CDR2 reads FYNNEI. With V trimmed by 7 bases and J by 5 bases, 14 bases remained unmatched. CDR3 length: 15 residues. Written as DNA, the CDR3 is TGTGCCAGCATGGAGGAGCGGGGCTTAGTCCACGAGCAGTACTTC. Translation gives CASMEERGLVHEQYF.

J is TRBJ2-1 and V is TRBV3-1 (or the pseudogene TRBV3-2), with TRBD2 matching over 8 bases. The CDR3 spans 15 residues. V trimming: 1 base; J trimming: 5 bases; junction bases outside the gene matches: 4. Germline values: CDR1 LGHDT, CDR2 YNNKEL (reference sequence). CDR3 loop: CASSQGSGTNNEQFF. Written as DNA, the CDR3 is TGTGCCAGCAGCCAAGGTAGCGGGACCAACAATGAGCAGTTCTTC.